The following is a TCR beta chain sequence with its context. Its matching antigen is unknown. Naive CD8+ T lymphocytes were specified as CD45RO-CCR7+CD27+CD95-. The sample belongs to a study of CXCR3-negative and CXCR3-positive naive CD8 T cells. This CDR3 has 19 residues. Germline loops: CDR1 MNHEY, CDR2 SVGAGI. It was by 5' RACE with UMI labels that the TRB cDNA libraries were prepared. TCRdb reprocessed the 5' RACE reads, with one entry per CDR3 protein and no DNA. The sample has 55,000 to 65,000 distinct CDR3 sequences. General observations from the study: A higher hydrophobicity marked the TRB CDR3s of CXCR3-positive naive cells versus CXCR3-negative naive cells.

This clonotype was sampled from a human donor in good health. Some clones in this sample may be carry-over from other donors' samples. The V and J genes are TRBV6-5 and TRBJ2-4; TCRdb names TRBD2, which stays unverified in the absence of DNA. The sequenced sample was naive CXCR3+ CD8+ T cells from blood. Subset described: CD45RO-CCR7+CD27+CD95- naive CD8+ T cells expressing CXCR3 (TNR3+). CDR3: CASSYPTSGGAAGKNIQYF.